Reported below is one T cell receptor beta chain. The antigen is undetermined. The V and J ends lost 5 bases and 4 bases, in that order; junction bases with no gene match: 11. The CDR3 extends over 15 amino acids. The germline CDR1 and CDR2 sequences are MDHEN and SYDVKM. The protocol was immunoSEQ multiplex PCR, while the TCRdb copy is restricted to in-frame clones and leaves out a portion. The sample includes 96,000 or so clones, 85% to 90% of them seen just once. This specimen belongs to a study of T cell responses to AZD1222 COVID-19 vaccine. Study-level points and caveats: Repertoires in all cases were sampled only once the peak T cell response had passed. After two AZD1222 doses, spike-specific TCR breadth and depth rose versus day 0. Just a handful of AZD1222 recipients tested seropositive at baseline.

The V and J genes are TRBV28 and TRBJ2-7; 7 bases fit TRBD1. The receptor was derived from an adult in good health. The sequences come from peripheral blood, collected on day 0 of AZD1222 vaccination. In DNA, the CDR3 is TGTGCCAGCAGTACACCCGGACAGGAGAGTTACGAGCAGTACTTC. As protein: CASSTPGQESYEQYF.